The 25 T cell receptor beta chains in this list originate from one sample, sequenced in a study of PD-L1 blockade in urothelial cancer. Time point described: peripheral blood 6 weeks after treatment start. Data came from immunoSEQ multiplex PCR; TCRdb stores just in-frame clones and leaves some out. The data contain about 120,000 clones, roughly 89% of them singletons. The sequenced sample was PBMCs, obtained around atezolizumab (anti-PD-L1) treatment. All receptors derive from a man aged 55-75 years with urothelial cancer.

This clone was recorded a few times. The CDR3 region is CASSSLAGGTPQETQYF. Written as DNA, the CDR3 is TGTGCCAGCAGTTCACTAGCGGGGGGTACCCCCCAAGAGACCCAGTACTTC. The rearrangement joins TRBV27 to TRBJ2-5, with 12 bases aligning to TRBD2. Germline lookup yields CDR1 MNHEY and CDR2 SMNVEV (reference sequence). This CDR3 comprises 17 residues. The ends lost 4 bases at V and 1 base at J; junction bases unmatched: 7.

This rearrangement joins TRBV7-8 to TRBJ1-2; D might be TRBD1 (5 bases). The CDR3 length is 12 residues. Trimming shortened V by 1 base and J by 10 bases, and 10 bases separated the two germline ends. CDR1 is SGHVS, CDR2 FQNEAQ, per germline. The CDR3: CASSLGGSTYTF. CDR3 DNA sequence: TGTGCCAGCAGCTTAGGGGGCAGTACCTACACCTTC.

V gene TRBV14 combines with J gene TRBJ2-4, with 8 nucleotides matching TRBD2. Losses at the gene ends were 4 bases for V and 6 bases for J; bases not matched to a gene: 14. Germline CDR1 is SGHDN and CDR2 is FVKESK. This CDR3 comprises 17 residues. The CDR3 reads CASSPTGRGAAGNIQYF. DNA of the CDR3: TGTGCCAGCAGCCCCACCGGGCGGGGGGCGGCCGGAAACATTCAGTACTTC.

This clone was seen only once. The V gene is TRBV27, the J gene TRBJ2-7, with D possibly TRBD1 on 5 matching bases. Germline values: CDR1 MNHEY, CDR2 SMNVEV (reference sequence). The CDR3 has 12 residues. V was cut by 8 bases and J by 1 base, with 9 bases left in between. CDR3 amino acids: CASHQGSYEQYF. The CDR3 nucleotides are TGTGCCAGCCACCAGGGATCCTACGAGCAGTACTTC.

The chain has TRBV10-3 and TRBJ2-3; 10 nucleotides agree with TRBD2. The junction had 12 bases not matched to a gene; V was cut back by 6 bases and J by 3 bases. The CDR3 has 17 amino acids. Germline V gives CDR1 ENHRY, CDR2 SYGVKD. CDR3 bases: TGTGCCATCAGCCACCCCGTAGCGGGGGGAGGAACAGATACGCAGTATTTT. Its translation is CAISHPVAGGGTDTQYF.

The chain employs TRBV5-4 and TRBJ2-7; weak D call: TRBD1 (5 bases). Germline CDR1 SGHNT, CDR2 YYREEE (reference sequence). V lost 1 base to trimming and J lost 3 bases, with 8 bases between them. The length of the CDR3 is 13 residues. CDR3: CASSLIQDYEQYF. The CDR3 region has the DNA TGTGCCAGCAGCTTGATACAGGACTACGAGCAGTACTTC.

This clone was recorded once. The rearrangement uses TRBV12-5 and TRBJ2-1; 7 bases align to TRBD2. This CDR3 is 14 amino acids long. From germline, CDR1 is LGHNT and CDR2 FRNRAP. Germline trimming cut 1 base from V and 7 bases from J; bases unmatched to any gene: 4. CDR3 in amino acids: CASGLGREVNEQFF. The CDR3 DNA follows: TGTGCTAGTGGTTTGGGTCGGGAGGTAAATGAGCAGTTCTTC. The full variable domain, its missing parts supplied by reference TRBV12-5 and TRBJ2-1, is DARVTQTPRHKVTEMGQEVTMRCQPILGHNTVFWYRQTMMQGLELLAYFRNRAPLDDSGMPKDRFSAEMPDATLATLKIQPSEPRDSAVYFCASGLGREVNEQFFGPGTRLTVL.

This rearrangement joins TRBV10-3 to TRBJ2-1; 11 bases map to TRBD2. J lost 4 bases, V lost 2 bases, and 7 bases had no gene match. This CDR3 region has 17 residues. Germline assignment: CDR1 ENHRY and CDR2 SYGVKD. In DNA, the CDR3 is TGTGCCATCAGTGAGCCATTACTAGCGGGGGAATACAATGAGCAGTTCTTC. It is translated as CAISEPLLAGEYNEQFF.

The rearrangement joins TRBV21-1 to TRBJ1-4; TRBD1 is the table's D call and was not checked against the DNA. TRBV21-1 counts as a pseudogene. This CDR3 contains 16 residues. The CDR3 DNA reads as TGTGCCAGCAGCAACCGGGACAGAGAAGTTTCTGAAAAACTGTTTTTT. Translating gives CASSNRDREVSEKLFF.

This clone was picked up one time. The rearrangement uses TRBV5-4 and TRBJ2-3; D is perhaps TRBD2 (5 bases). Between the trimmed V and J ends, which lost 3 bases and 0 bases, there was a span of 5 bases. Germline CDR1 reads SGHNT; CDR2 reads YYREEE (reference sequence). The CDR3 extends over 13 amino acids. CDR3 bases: TGTGCCAGCAGCTCGGGGAGCACAGATACGCAGTATTTT. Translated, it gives CASSSGSTDTQYF.

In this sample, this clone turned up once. The CDR3 nucleotides are TGTGCCTGGAGTCTGACAGGGCCTGAAGCTTTCTTT. This encodes CAWSLTGPEAFF. This chain joins TRBV30 and TRBJ1-1; 7 bases match TRBD1. The germline V gene has CDR1 GTSNPN and CDR2 SVGIG (reference sequence). J was trimmed by 6 bases and V by 2 bases; bases with no gene match: 3. The CDR3 is 12 amino acids.

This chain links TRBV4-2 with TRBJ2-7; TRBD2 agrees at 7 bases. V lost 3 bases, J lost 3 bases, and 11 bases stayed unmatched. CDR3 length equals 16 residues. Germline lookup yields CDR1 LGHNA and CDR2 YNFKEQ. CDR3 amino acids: CASSQALMGGYYEQYF. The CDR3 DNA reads TGTGCCAGCAGCCAGGCTTTGATGGGGGGGTACTACGAGCAGTACTTC.

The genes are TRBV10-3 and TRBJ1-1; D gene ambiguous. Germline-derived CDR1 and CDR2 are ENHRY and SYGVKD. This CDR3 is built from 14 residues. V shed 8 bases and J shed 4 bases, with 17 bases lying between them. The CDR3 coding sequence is TGTGCCATCTTTCCCGGTTCCCCGAGCACTGAAGCTTTCTTT. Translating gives CAIFPGSPSTEAFF.

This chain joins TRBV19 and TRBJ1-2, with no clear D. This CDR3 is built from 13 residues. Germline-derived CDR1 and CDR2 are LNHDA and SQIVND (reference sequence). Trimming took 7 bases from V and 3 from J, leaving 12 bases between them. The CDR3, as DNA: TGTGCCAGTAACATGGACGGGGACTATGGCTACACCTTC. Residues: CASNMDGDYGYTF.

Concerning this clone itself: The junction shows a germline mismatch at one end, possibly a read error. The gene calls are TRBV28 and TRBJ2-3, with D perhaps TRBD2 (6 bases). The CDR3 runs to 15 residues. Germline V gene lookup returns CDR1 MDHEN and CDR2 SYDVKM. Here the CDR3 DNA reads TGTGCCATCAGTTCTGACCGGAGGGTCGAAGATACGCAGTATTTT. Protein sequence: CAISSDRRVEDTQYF.

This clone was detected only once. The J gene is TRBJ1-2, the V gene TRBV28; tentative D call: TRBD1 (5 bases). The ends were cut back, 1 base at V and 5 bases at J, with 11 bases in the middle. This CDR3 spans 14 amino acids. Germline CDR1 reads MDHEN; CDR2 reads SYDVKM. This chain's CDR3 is CASSLSQERYGYTF. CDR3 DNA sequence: TGTGCCAGCAGTTTATCACAGGAGAGATATGGCTACACCTTC.

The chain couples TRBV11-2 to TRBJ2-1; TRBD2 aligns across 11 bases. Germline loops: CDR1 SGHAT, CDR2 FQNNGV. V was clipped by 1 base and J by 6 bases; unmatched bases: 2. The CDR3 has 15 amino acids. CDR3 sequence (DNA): TGTGCCAGCAGCTTAGCCCTAGCGGGAGGCAATGAGCAGTTCTTC. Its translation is CASSLALAGGNEQFF.

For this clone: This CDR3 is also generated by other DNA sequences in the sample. CDR3 in amino acids: CASSPGHSSGNTIYF. The CDR3 DNA reads as TGTGCCAGCAGCCCGGGACACTCCTCTGGAAACACCATATATTTT. The gene calls are TRBV5-6 and TRBJ1-3, with D possibly matching TRBD1 (6 bases). V lost 4 bases and J 0 bases, leaving 11 bases between the germline ends. Germline CDR1 SGHDT, CDR2 YYEEEE. The CDR3 runs 15 residues.

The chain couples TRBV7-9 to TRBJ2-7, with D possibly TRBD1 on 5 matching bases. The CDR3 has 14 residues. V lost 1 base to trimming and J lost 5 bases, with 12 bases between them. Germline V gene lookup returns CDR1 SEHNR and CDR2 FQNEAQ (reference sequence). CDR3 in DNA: TGTGCCAGCAGCTTAGGGGCAGGGATCGACGAGCAGTACTTC. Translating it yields CASSLGAGIDEQYF.

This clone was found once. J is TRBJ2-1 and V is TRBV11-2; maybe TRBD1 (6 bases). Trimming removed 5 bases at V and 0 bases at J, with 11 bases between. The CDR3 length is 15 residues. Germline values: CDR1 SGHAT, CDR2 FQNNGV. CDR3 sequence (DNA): TGTGCCAGCAGCGGGGGCGAGGGCTCCTACAATGAGCAGTTCTTC. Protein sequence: CASSGGEGSYNEQFF.

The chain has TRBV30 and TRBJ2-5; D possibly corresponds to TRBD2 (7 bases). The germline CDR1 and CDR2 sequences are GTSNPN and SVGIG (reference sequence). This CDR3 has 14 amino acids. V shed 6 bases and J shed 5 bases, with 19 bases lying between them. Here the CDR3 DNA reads TGTGCCTGTTCTCAAGTGGGAGGGGGGGAGACCCAGTACTTC. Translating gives CACSQVGGGETQYF.

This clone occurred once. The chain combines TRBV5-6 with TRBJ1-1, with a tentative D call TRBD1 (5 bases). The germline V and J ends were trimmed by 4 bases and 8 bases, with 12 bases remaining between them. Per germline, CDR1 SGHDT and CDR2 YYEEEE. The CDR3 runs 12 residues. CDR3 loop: CASSVGVGEAFF. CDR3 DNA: TGTGCCAGCAGCGTAGGGGTTGGGGAAGCTTTCTTT. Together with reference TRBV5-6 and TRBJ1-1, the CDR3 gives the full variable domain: DAGVTQSPTHLIKTRGQQVTLRCSPKSGHDTVSWYQQALGQGPQFIFQYYEEEERQRGNFPDRFSGHQFPNYSSELNVNALLLGDSALYLCASSVGVGEAFFGQGTRLTVV.

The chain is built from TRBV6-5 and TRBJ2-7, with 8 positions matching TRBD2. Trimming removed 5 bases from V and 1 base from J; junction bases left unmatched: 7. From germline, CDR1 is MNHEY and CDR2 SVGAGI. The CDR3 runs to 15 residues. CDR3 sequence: CASSHRASGSYEQYF. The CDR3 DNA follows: TGTGCCAGCAGTCACAGGGCTAGCGGGTCCTACGAGCAGTACTTC.

The CDR3 bases are TGCGCCAGCGGACTCGGGACACTTCAGGGCTACACCTTC. Protein sequence: CASGLGTLQGYTF. The gene calls are TRBV5-1 and TRBJ1-2; perhaps TRBD1 as D (6 bases). This CDR3 comprises 13 residues. The V and J ends lost 7 bases and 8 bases respectively, with 18 bases between them. Germline assignment: CDR1 SGHRS and CDR2 YFSETQ.

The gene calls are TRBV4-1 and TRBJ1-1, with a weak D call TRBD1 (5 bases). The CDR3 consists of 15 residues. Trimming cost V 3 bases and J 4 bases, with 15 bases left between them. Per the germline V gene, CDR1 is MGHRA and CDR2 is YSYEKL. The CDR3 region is CASSQGEAFGTEAFF. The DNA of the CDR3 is TGCGCCAGCAGCCAGGGGGAGGCTTTCGGCACTGAAGCTTTCTTT.